This is a list of T cell receptor beta chains from one sample in a study of blood T cell repertoires in COVID-19. Clones were sequenced by immunoSEQ multiplex PCR, and TCRdb holds only the in-frame ones, with some missing. This repertoire shows 40,000 to 45,000 clones, 75% to 90% found once; its top ten account for roughly 21%. The specimen sequenced was peripheral blood. The receptors were sampled from a man aged 50-59 years with active COVID-19. Each CDR3 is given with its conserved first and last residue. D genes are given only for firm matches. Only some rows state a clone size, as once, few, many or a class for expanded clones.

J gene	V gene	CDR3 length	D gene	clone size	CDR3 protein	CDR3 DNA
TRBJ2-7	TRBV7-9	13	TRBD1	-	CATAGQGVSGQYF	TGTGCCACCGCGGGACAGGGTGTATCCGGGCAGTACTTC
TRBJ2-7	TRBV28	12	-	-	CAIQGNSYEQYF	TGTGCCATACAGGGAAACTCCTACGAGCAGTACTTC
TRBJ2-1	TRBV5-1	15	TRBD1	-	CASSSSTGAYNEQFF	TGCGCCAGCAGCTCCTCGACAGGGGCCTACAATGAGCAGTTCTTC
TRBJ2-1	TRBV19	15	TRBD2	once	CASRNSGRAGNEQFF	TGTGCCAGTAGAAATAGCGGGAGGGCGGGGAATGAGCAGTTCTTC
TRBJ2-3	TRBV11-3	16	TRBD2	-	CASSLGAGAVADTQYF	TGTGCCAGCAGCTTAGGGGCGGGAGCGGTTGCAGATACGCAGTATTTT
TRBJ2-1	TRBV28	14	-	-	CASSGKRDFIEQFF	TGTGCCAGCAGTGGGAAGAGGGACTTCATTGAGCAGTTCTTC
TRBJ2-5	TRBV6-5	14	-	-	CASSSRQVVETQYF	TGTGCCAGCAGTTCCAGACAGGTTGTGGAGACCCAGTACTTC
TRBJ2-3	TRBV23-1	15	TRBD1	-	CASSQNRGQEDTQYF	TGCGCCAGCAGTCAAAATAGGGGGCAAGAAGATACGCAGTATTTT
TRBJ2-1	TRBV28	14	TRBD2	-	CASLGAGGLNEQFF	TGTGCCAGCCTCGGGGCGGGAGGACTCAATGAGCAGTTCTTC
TRBJ2-1	TRBV12-3/TRBV12-4	12	TRBD2	-	CASRPPGLEQFF	TGTGCCAGCAGACCACCGGGACTAGAGCAGTTCTTC
TRBJ2-5	TRBV11-2	17	-	-	CASSWDPSQGGQETQYF	TGTGCCAGCAGCTGGGACCCGAGTCAGGGGGGCCAAGAGACCCAGTACTTC
TRBJ2-1	TRBV13	14	-	-	CASSRRPGENEQFF	TGTGCCAGCAGCCGTCGACCAGGGGAGAATGAGCAGTTCTTC
TRBJ2-5	TRBV19	15	TRBD2	few	CASSITASGQETQYF	TGTGCCAGTAGTATCACCGCTAGCGGGCAAGAGACCCAGTACTTC
TRBJ2-2	TRBV6-5	15	TRBD2	-	CATSSGSLNTGELFF	TGTGCCACTTCTAGCGGGAGCCTCAACACCGGGGAGCTGTTTTTT
TRBJ2-1	TRBV11-2	16	TRBD2	-	CASSLTSGSSYNEQFF	TGTGCCAGCAGCCTGACTAGCGGGAGCTCCTACAATGAGCAGTTCTTC
TRBJ2-1	TRBV18	15	TRBD1	-	CASSRDRDRTNEQFF	TGTGCCAGCTCACGGGACCGGGACAGAACCAATGAGCAGTTCTTC
TRBJ2-1	TRBV7-9	16	TRBD2	-	CASNLGGLARSGEQFF	TGTGCCAGCAACCTCGGGGGACTAGCGAGGAGCGGTGAGCAGTTCTTC
TRBJ1-5	TRBV10-2	16	-	-	CASSEGILEGDQPQHF	TGCGCCAGCAGTGAGGGGATCCTTGAGGGTGATCAGCCCCAGCATTTT
TRBJ1-4	TRBV5-1	14	-	-	CASTEQPTNEKLFF	TGCGCCAGCACGGAACAGCCAACTAATGAAAAACTGTTTTTT
TRBJ2-6	TRBV9	16	TRBD1	-	CASSPRQGSGANVLTF	TGTGCCAGCAGCCCGAGACAGGGGTCAGGGGCCAACGTCCTGACTTTC
TRBJ2-1	TRBV7-2	17	TRBD2	-	CASSLSAVSGRANEQFF	TGTGCCAGCAGCTTATCGGCTGTGAGCGGGAGGGCCAATGAGCAGTTCTTC
TRBJ2-7	TRBV29-1	14	-	-	CSVEVQAEGYEQYF	TGCAGCGTTGAAGTTCAAGCGGAGGGGTACGAGCAGTACTTC
TRBJ2-5	TRBV30	12	TRBD2	-	CAWRGLEATQYF	TGTGCCTGGAGGGGACTAGAGGCTACCCAGTACTTC
TRBJ2-2	TRBV4-3	16	-	-	CASSHPNGVNTGELFF	TGCGCCAGCAGCCATCCCAACGGGGTGAACACCGGGGAGCTGTTTTTT
TRBJ2-7	TRBV27	14	TRBD2	-	CASSSLAGVTEQYF	TGTGCCAGCAGTTCCCTAGCGGGAGTAACCGAGCAGTACTTC
TRBJ2-3	TRBV29-1	14	TRBD1	-	CSGILQGRGNTQYF	TGCAGCGGAATTCTACAGGGGCGCGGAAATACGCAGTATTTT
TRBJ1-1	TRBV4-1	15	-	-	CASSQVSLLNTEAFF	TGCGCCAGCAGCCAAGTGAGTCTGTTGAACACTGAAGCTTTCTTT
TRBJ2-5	TRBV6-5	14	-	-	CASSYGTEGETQYF	TGTGCCAGCAGTTACGGGACTGAGGGGGAGACCCAGTACTTC
TRBJ1-6	TRBV4-2	15	-	many	CASSQEGAYNSPLHF	TGTGCCAGCAGCCAAGAGGGAGCCTATAATTCACCCCTCCACTTT
TRBJ2-1	TRBV6-2/TRBV6-3	14	-	-	CASSRVDLRDEQFF	TGTGCCAGCAGTCGGGTAGACCTTCGGGATGAGCAGTTCTTC
TRBJ2-7	TRBV27	14	TRBD1	-	CASSWTGVNYEQYF	TGTGCCAGCAGCTGGACAGGGGTAAACTACGAGCAGTACTTC
TRBJ2-1	TRBV5-5	16	TRBD2	-	CASSLRTSGRGNEQFF	TGTGCCAGCAGCTTAAGGACTAGCGGGAGGGGGAATGAGCAGTTCTTC
TRBJ1-6	TRBV9	15	TRBD1	-	CASSLTGTGNSPLHF	TGTGCCAGCAGCCTTACCGGGACAGGGAATTCACCCCTCCACTTT
TRBJ2-1	TRBV29-1	16	TRBD1	-	CSVEDHTGAAYNEQFF	TGCAGCGTTGAAGATCACACAGGGGCAGCCTACAATGAGCAGTTCTTC